This entry lists 24 T cell receptor beta chains sequenced from one sample in a study of cytomegalovirus exposure and HLA in healthy donors. Primers: 60 Vbeta forward and 13 Jbeta reverse. Measured with immunoSEQ multiplex PCR; TCRdb has only the in-frame clones, and not every one. The sample lists about 160,000 clones, over 75% occurring once. Material for sequencing was PBMCs. The receptor set was obtained from a woman in her forties or fifties in good health and CMV-seropositive.

This chain joins TRBV19 and TRBJ1-5, with TRBD1 matching 12 bases. V was clipped by 7 bases and J by 8 bases; unmatched bases: 18. CDR1 is LNHDA and CDR2 is SQIVND in the germline V gene (reference sequence). The CDR3 sequence is 18 residues long. CDR3 amino acids: CASTRDRGRGIAREPQHF. The CDR3 nucleotides read TGTGCCAGTACCCGGGACAGGGGGCGCGGGATAGCGAGAGAGCCCCAGCATTTT.

The rearrangement uses TRBV19 and TRBJ1-5; TRBD1 aligns across 8 bases. The CDR3 consists of 15 residues. CDR1 and CDR2 from the germline V gene are LNHDA and SQIVND (reference sequence). V was clipped by 5 bases and J by 3 bases; unmatched bases: 6. The CDR3 loop is CASSPGQGFNQPQHF. CDR3 in DNA: TGTGCCAGTAGTCCAGGACAGGGTTTCAATCAGCCCCAGCATTTT.

This clone was seen only once. The chain carries TRBV29-1 and TRBJ2-3, with TRBD2 matching over 10 bases. This CDR3 has 14 residues. The V gene's germline CDR1 is SQVTM and CDR2 ANQGSEA. V shed 6 bases, J shed 4 bases, and the junction held 7 bases outside the gene matches. CDR3 in amino acids: CSVHTSGTADTQYF. The CDR3 DNA reads as TGCAGCGTACATACTAGCGGGACAGCAGATACGCAGTATTTT.

V is TRBV6-1 and J is TRBJ2-7, with 10 bases fitting TRBD1. Germline lookup yields CDR1 MNHNS and CDR2 SASEGT. V shed 2 bases and J 5 bases; nucleotides not matched to a gene: 6. CDR3 size: 15 residues. CDR3 nucleotides: TGTGCCAGCAGTGAATTGAGGACAGGGGGAGACGAGCAGTACTTC. Translation gives CASSELRTGGDEQYF.

The chain is built from TRBV5-1 and TRBJ1-1; perhaps TRBD1 as D (5 bases). From germline, CDR1 is SGHRS and CDR2 YFSETQ. The length of the CDR3 is 14 residues. The germline V and J ends were trimmed by 2 bases and 1 base, with 9 bases remaining between them. The CDR3 reads CASSFWGENTEAFF. The CDR3 region has the DNA TGCGCCAGCAGCTTTTGGGGGGAGAACACTGAAGCTTTCTTT.

The chain uses TRBV28 and TRBJ2-5; D remains unclear. The V end was cut by 1 base, the J end by 7 bases, with 13 bases between. The V gene's germline CDR1 is MDHEN and CDR2 SYDVKM. This CDR3 comprises 14 residues. The DNA for the CDR3 is TGTGCCAGCAGTTTATTCAATCGGCCGGGGACCCAGTACTTC. Translated, it gives CASSLFNRPGTQYF.

This sequence joins TRBV11-2 and TRBJ1-1; 7 bases map to TRBD1. This CDR3 contains 14 residues. Germline lookup yields CDR1 SGHAT and CDR2 FQNNGV. V trimming: 3 bases; J trimming: 1 base; junction bases outside the gene matches: 2. The CDR3 sequence is CASSFDRANTEAFF. DNA for the CDR3: TGTGCCAGCAGCTTTGACAGGGCGAACACTGAAGCTTTCTTT.

This clone was counted only a few times. J is TRBJ1-5 and V is TRBV6-1, with unresolved D. The CDR3 extends over 16 amino acids. CDR1 is MNHNS, CDR2 SASEGT, per germline. V shed 1 base and J shed 4 bases, with 14 bases lying between them. DNA for the CDR3: TGTGCCAGCAGTGAAGGAGGTCTTTCGTGGAATCAGCCCCAGCATTTT. Amino acid sequence: CASSEGGLSWNQPQHF.

This chain links TRBV27 with TRBJ2-7; TRBD2 matches at 11 bases. CDR1 is MNHEY and CDR2 is SMNVEV in the germline V gene (reference sequence). J gave up 3 bases and V 2 bases, and 0 bases lay outside the gene matches. The CDR3 extends over 14 amino acids. The CDR3 region has the DNA TGTGCCAGCAGTTTAACTAGCGGGAGCTACGAGCAGTACTTC. As protein: CASSLTSGSYEQYF.

V usage is TRBV15 and J usage is TRBJ2-7, with D maybe TRBD1 (5 bases). Germline-derived CDR1 and CDR2 are LNHNV and YYDKDF (reference sequence). The CDR3 is 15 amino acids. V was shortened by 1 base and J by 2 bases, with 12 bases between the two germline ends. The CDR3 reads CATSRVGAGPYEQYF. In DNA, the CDR3 is TGTGCCACCAGCAGAGTAGGGGCCGGCCCCTACGAGCAGTACTTC.

The chain employs TRBV15 and TRBJ2-7; the match to TRBD1 covers 8 bases. Germline CDR1 reads LNHNV; CDR2 reads YYDKDF (reference sequence). This CDR3 is built from 15 residues. V lost 1 base, J lost 0 bases, and 2 bases stayed unmatched. CDR3 DNA sequence: TGTGCCACCAGCAGAGGAGGACAGGGCTCCTACGAGCAGTACTTC. Protein: CATSRGGQGSYEQYF.

This clone was recorded once. The rearrangement uses TRBV2 and TRBJ2-5; D perhaps matches TRBD2 (6 bases). The CDR3 covers 19 residues. Germline V gene data show CDR1 as SNHLY and CDR2 as FYNNEI. V gave up 0 bases and J gave up 7 bases, with 27 bases separating them. The CDR3, as DNA: TGTGCCAGCAGTGAAGCCCCCACGGGAGTGGTGGGAGGAAGGGGGACCCAGTACTTC. Its protein is CASSEAPTGVVGGRGTQYF.

CDR3 sequence reads: CASSQRLGGTDTQYF. The CDR3 DNA reads TGTGCCAGCAGCCAACGACTAGGAGGCACAGATACGCAGTATTTT. The rearrangement joins TRBV4-2 to TRBJ2-3, with D possibly being TRBD2 (6 bases). CDR3 length: 15 residues. V was shortened by 2 bases and J by 1 base, with 10 bases between the two germline ends. Per the germline V gene, CDR1 is LGHNA and CDR2 is YNFKEQ.

The chain carries TRBV13 and TRBJ2-1, with D perhaps matching TRBD2 (6 bases). Trimming removed 0 bases from V and 5 bases from J, with 17 bases in between. The CDR3 consists of 17 residues. From germline, CDR1 is PRHDT and CDR2 FYEKMQ (reference sequence). CDR3 nucleotide sequence: TGTGCCAGCAGCTTAGGCCTTGCTGGAGGGCGAGACAATGAGCAGTTCTTC. Translation: CASSLGLAGGRDNEQFF.

This chain uses TRBV28 with TRBJ1-5, with 8 bases that match TRBD1. Trimming removed 7 bases from V and 5 bases from J; junction bases left unmatched: 13. CDR1 MDHEN and CDR2 SYDVKM come from the germline V gene. This CDR3 region has 16 residues. The CDR3: CASTMGGQATDQPQHF. The CDR3 nucleotides are TGTGCCAGCACCATGGGGGGACAGGCCACCGATCAGCCCCAGCATTTT.

The chain recombines TRBV5-1 with TRBJ2-2, with TRBD2 matching 12 bases. Germline assignment: CDR1 SGHRS and CDR2 YFSETQ. Trimming removed 4 bases from V and 5 bases from J; junction bases left unmatched: 0. This CDR3 comprises 14 residues. CDR3 sequence: CASSGLAGTGELFF. CDR3 in DNA: TGCGCCAGCAGCGGACTAGCGGGAACCGGGGAGCTGTTTTTT.

As to this clone: Relative to the germline gene, one junction end is altered; a read error may explain this. The rearrangement links TRBV6-1 to TRBJ1-4; 7 bases match TRBD1. In germline, CDR1 is MNHNS, CDR2 SASEGT. This CDR3 comprises 13 residues. For the CDR3, the DNA is TGCGCAGGGGGACAGCTAGGTAATGAAAAACTGTTTTTT. Protein product: CAGGQLGNEKLFF.

The rearrangement uses TRBV30 and TRBJ2-1; 7 nucleotides align to TRBD1. CDR3 length: 16 residues. Germline loops: CDR1 GTSNPN, CDR2 SVGIG (reference sequence). V lost 2 bases to trimming and J lost 8 bases; unmatched junction nucleotides: 15. CDR3: CAWSSGPRQGLHEQFF. The CDR3 DNA sequence: TGTGCCTGGAGTTCAGGTCCACGACAGGGTTTGCATGAGCAGTTCTTC.

The chain couples TRBV5-1 to TRBJ2-7, with TRBD1 identical over 10 bases. V was clipped by 3 bases and J by 5 bases; unmatched bases: 5. This CDR3 region has 14 residues. Germline-derived CDR1 and CDR2 are SGHRS and YFSETQ. CDR3 bases: TGCGCCAGCAGCTCCCGGACAGGGGGGGACGAGCAGTACTTC. Encoded protein: CASSSRTGGDEQYF.

In this sample, this clone turned up once. This rearrangement joins TRBV11-2 to TRBJ1-1; no clear D gene. The CDR3 covers 14 residues. The V end lost 5 bases, the J end lost 1 base, and 11 bases lay between the germline ends. The germline CDR1 and CDR2 sequences are SGHAT and FQNNGV. DNA for the CDR3: TGTGCCAGCAGCCCTATAGGGAGGAACACTGAAGCTTTCTTT. It is translated as CASSPIGRNTEAFF.

The chain recombines TRBV5-1 with TRBJ2-1; 9 bases fit TRBD1. Per the germline V gene, CDR1 is SGHRS and CDR2 is YFSETQ. This CDR3 has 13 residues. The J segment lost 14 bases and the V segment lost 0 bases, leaving 6 bases of the junction unmatched. The DNA of the CDR3 is TGCGCCAGCAGCTTGGTCCCGGGACAGGGTGAGTTCTTC. This translates into CASSLVPGQGEFF.

The CDR3 is CASSLGRAPEQYF. The CDR3, as DNA: TGTGCCAGCAGCTTGGGCAGGGCCCCAGAGCAGTACTTC. The chain has TRBV5-6 and TRBJ2-7; a possible D gene is TRBD1 (5 bases). Per germline, CDR1 SGHDT and CDR2 YYEEEE. This CDR3 is built from 13 residues. The V end was cut by 0 bases, the J end by 7 bases, with 11 bases between.

J is TRBJ1-1 and V is TRBV6-4; 9 positions agree with TRBD1. V dropped 2 bases and J dropped 2; count of bases not matched to a gene: 12. The CDR3 runs to 18 residues. Looked up from germline, CDR1 is MRHNA and CDR2 is SNTAGT. CDR3 region: CASSDDEGDREANTEAFF. CDR3 nucleotides: TGTGCCAGCAGTGACGATGAGGGGGACAGGGAAGCCAACACTGAAGCTTTCTTT.

This clone was counted a few times. The V call is TRBV6-5, the J call TRBJ1-2, with TRBD1 as a possible D gene (5 bases). V was shortened by 4 bases and J by 7 bases, with 22 bases between the two germline ends. Germline loops: CDR1 MNHEY, CDR2 SVGAGI. This CDR3 is built from 16 residues. Here the CDR3 reads CASSWGRESASGGYTF. CDR3 nucleotides: TGTGCCAGCAGTTGGGGCAGGGAATCGGCATCAGGTGGCTACACCTTC.